Listed below are T cell receptor beta chains from one sample, sequenced in a study of T cells after yellow fever vaccination. Each CDR3 protein gets one entry after TCRdb re-called the 5' RACE reads with MiXCR. Among under 500,000 distinct CDR3 sequences listed, 15% to 20% were seen once. The sample consisted of PBMCs, taken before the yellow fever booster vaccination. These receptors were taken from a man younger than 35 who received the YFV17D yellow fever vaccine. Both conserved end residues are part of each CDR3. The order of the fields is J gene, D gene, clone size, V gene, CDR3 DNA, CDR3 protein. The D gene is left open where the match is weak. Some rows have no size entry. The others give once, few or many, or a class for an expanded clone.

TRBJ1-3 | . | . | TRBV7-2 | TGTGCCAGCAGCCCCGTGGGGCGAGGAAACACCATATATTTT | CASSPVGRGNTIYF
TRBJ1-6 | TRBD1 | few | TRBV7-3 | TGTGCCAGCAGCCCGGTGACAGGGGCACCCCTCCACTTT | CASSPVTGAPLHF
TRBJ2-7 | TRBD2 | . | TRBV20-1 | TGCAGTGCTAGATCGGGACTAGCGGGGTTGTACGAGCAGTACTTC | CSARSGLAGLYEQYF
TRBJ1-6 | . | . | TRBV7-6 | TGTGCCAGCAGCTTATCCGATCCTAGCTATAATTCACCCCTCCACTTT | CASSLSDPSYNSPLHF
TRBJ2-5 | . | few | TRBV7-6 | TGTGCCAGCAGCTCCTCATACCCTGGCGAGACCCAGTACTTC | CASSSSYPGETQYF
TRBJ2-2 | TRBD2 | few | TRBV7-6 | TGTGCCAGCAGCGCGTTGGGCGGGGGGTCGAACACCGGGGAGCTGTTTTTT | CASSALGGGSNTGELFF
TRBJ2-6 | . | few | TRBV4-1 | TGCGCCAGCAGCCAAGGGCAGGGCGCGGGCTCTGGGGCCAACGTCCTGACTTTC | CASSQGQGAGSGANVLTF
TRBJ1-4 | . | few | TRBV19 | TGTGCCAGTAGCCCCGACAGGCGTCCCTATGAAAAACTGTTTTTT | CASSPDRRPYEKLFF
TRBJ1-1 | . | . | TRBV7-2 | TGTGCCAGCAGCGACCAGGTTAACACTGAAGCTTTCTTT | CASSDQVNTEAFF
TRBJ1-1 | . | once | TRBV3-1 | TGTGCCAGCAGCCACTACAGTACTACACGCCACACTGAAGCTTTCTTT | CASSHYSTTRHTEAFF
TRBJ2-1 | . | many | TRBV5-1 | TGCGCCAGCAGCTTAGCGGCTGGCTCCTACAATGAGCAGTTCTTC | CASSLAAGSYNEQFF
TRBJ1-1 | TRBD1 | few | TRBV27 | TGTGCCAGCAGTTTCCACAGGGGGCGATCTGAAGCTTTCTTT | CASSFHRGRSEAFF